Below are 8 T cell receptor beta chains sequenced from a single sample in a study of control samples from healthy donors and cancer patients. Sequencing was performed with immunoSEQ multiplex PCR; in TCRdb, only in-frame clones are kept and a portion is missing. The repertoire has around 89,000 clones, roughly 78% of them found once; the top ten carry roughly 9.8%. Specimen: blood. The source of these receptors is a woman aged 60-75 years in good health.

The rearrangement uses TRBV7-2 and TRBJ2-7, with 13 positions matching TRBD2. The V gene end was trimmed by 5 bases and the J gene end by 4 bases; junction bases not matched to a gene: 8. The CDR3 is 16 amino acids. Germline V gene data show CDR1 as SGHTA and CDR2 as FQGNSA. The CDR3 region is CASSRTSGSFIYEQYF. Written as DNA, the CDR3 is TGTGCCAGCAGCCGGACTAGCGGGAGTTTCATATACGAGCAGTACTTC.

CDR3 sequence reads: CASRPGQGFAQGTDTQYF. The CDR3 region has the DNA TGTGCCAGTAGGCCGGGACAGGGCTTCGCACAAGGCACAGATACGCAGTATTTT. The rearrangement joins TRBV19 to TRBJ2-3; 9 positions match TRBD1. V was clipped by 6 bases and J by 1 base; unmatched bases: 14. CDR1 LNHDA and CDR2 SQIVND come from the germline V gene (reference sequence). This CDR3 contains 18 residues.

V is TRBV5-6 and J is TRBJ2-2; possibly TRBD1 for D (5 bases). CDR1 is SGHDT, CDR2 YYEEEE, per germline. The CDR3 totals 14 residues. V shed 4 bases and J shed 4 bases, with 11 bases lying between them. CDR3 loop: CASSVDRATGELFF. In DNA, the CDR3 is TGTGCCAGCAGCGTTGACAGAGCCACCGGGGAGCTGTTTTTT.

The gene calls are TRBV6-5 and TRBJ2-7; D is unresolved. The CDR3 is made up of 16 amino acids. Germline CDR1 is MNHEY and CDR2 is SVGAGI. V shed 0 bases and J shed 3 bases, with 15 bases lying between them. The CDR3 DNA reads as TGTGCCAGCAGTTACTCCACAGAGCCGCGAGTCTACGAGCAGTACTTC. Its translation is CASSYSTEPRVYEQYF.

V and J are TRBV29-1 and TRBJ2-7, with 9 bases that match TRBD2. V was pared by 7 bases and J by 2 bases, with 3 bases of the junction left unmatched. The CDR3 runs to 12 residues. The germline V gene encodes CDR1 SQVTM and CDR2 ANQGSEA. CDR3 in amino acids: CSASGDAYEQYF. CDR3 sequence (DNA): TGCAGCGCTAGCGGGGACGCCTACGAGCAGTACTTC.

The V and J genes are TRBV27 and TRBJ2-1, with TRBD2 identical over 8 bases. Germline V CDR1 and CDR2: MNHEY, SMNVEV (reference sequence). The CDR3 length is 15 residues. Germline trimming cut 6 bases from V and 3 bases from J; bases unmatched to any gene: 7. The CDR3: CASRPGGGVYNEQFF. CDR3 sequence (DNA): TGTGCCAGCAGGCCGGGGGGGGGAGTCTACAATGAGCAGTTCTTC.

V is TRBV2 and J is TRBJ2-3; D is perhaps TRBD1 (5 bases). The V gene's germline CDR1 is SNHLY and CDR2 FYNNEI. Trimming stripped 6 bases from V and 4 bases from J, with 11 bases between. This CDR3 is built from 13 residues. The CDR3 region is CASSWQGSDTQYF. The DNA for the CDR3 is TGTGCCAGCAGCTGGCAGGGCTCAGATACGCAGTATTTT.

V is TRBV10-3 and J is TRBJ1-5; 11 bases fit TRBD1. The CDR3 length is 13 residues. V was clipped by 4 bases and J by 7 bases; unmatched bases: 0. Germline V gene data show CDR1 as ENHRY and CDR2 as SYGVKD. CDR3 sequence: CAISGDRGQPQHF. The CDR3 nucleotides read TGTGCCATCAGTGGGGACAGGGGGCAGCCCCAGCATTTT.